This T cell receptor (beta chain) was identified in a study of T cell clonality in common variable immunodeficiency. Whole-study findings and limits: Reportedly, TCR beta sequences from common variable immunodeficiency showed fewer deletions and N-nucleotide insertions.

This clone was counted many times. Its antigen is still unknown. With the read ending 3 residues before the CDR3 end, the germline J gene is used to fill in that end. Method: immunoSEQ multiplex PCR; TCRdb's copy keeps in-frame clones and lacks some. Listed for the sample are about 47,000 clones, none seen a single time. Germline CDR1 is SGHNT and CDR2 is YYREEE (reference sequence). This CDR3 has 16 amino acids. Unmatched junction bases numbered 6, after V lost 3 bases and J lost 4 bases. Sequenced: peripheral blood mononuclear cells. This TCR came from a person aged 18 to 69 in good health. V gene TRBV5-4 combines with J gene TRBJ2-2; TRBD1 aligns across 10 bases. CDR3 region: CASSSNDRGRTGELFF. CDR3 DNA, as far as it was read: TGTGCCAGCAGCTCGAACGACAGGGGGCGCACCGGGGAG.